The clone carrying this T cell receptor (beta chain) was counted a few times. Antigen: not known. The CDR3 extends over 15 amino acids. Trimming stripped 5 bases from V and 5 bases from J, with 18 bases between. Germline V gives CDR1 MNHEY, CDR2 SVGAGI. One entry per CDR3 protein, called by TCRdb with MiXCR from the reads. The sample includes around 100,000 distinct CDR3 sequences, under 25% seen only once; the top ten take about two fifths. These data belong to a study of T cell repertoires in cytomegalovirus infection. Points from the study as a whole: HLA-C-restricted CMV clonotypes gave the most frequent clonotype in two of eight donors.

The chain links TRBV6-5 to TRBJ2-5, with a weak D call TRBD2 (5 bases). The sequence derives from a human donor in good health (CMV status not recorded). Some clones in this sample may be carry-over from other donors' samples. Sequencing was done on a sample of CD8+ T cells from PBMCs. The CDR3 DNA sequence: TGTGCCAGCAGTCTCGGAGGAGCGGAAGGGGAGACCCAGTACTTC. This codes for CASSLGGAEGETQYF.